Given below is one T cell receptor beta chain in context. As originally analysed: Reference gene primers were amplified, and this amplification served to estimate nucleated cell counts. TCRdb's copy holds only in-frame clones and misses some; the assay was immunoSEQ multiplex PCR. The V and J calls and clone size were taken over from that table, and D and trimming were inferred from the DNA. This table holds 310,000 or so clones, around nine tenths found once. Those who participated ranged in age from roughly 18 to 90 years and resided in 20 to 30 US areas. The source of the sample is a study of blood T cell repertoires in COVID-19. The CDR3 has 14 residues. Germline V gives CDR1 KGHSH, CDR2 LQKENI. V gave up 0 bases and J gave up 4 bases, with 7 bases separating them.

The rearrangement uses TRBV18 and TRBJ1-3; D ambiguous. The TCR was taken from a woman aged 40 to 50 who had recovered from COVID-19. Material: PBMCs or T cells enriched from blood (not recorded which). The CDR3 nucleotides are TGTGCCAGCTCACCACCGGGCAACGGAAACACCATATATTTT. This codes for CASSPPGNGNTIYF. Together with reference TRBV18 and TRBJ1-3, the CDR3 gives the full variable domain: NAGVMQNPRHLVRRRGQEARLRCSPMKGHSHVYWYRQLPEEGLKFMVYLQKENIIDESGMPKERFSAEFPKEGPSILRIQQVVRGDSAAYFCASSPPGNGNTIYFGEGSWLTVV.